The text below deals with one T cell receptor beta chain. These data originate in a study of blood T cell repertoires in COVID-19. The ends lost 6 bases at V and 6 bases at J; junction bases unmatched: 20. This CDR3 has 18 amino acids. CDR1 and CDR2 from the germline V gene are ENHRY and SYGVKD. Study processing details: How many nucleated cells were present was estimated from reference gene primer amplification. TCRdb's table, derived via immunoSEQ multiplex PCR, lists solely in-frame clones and lacks some. That table furnishes V, J and clone size, whereas the DNA furnished D and trimming. Of approximately 200,000 clones listed, 60% to 80% were seen once; the top ten hold 15% to 20%.

The TCR was taken from a man aged 55 to 70 with active or convalescent COVID-19. The genes are TRBV10-3 and TRBJ2-1, with 7 positions matching TRBD2. Specimen: peripheral blood. This chain's CDR3 is CAIRSSASGGPLGNEQFF. CDR3 in DNA: TGTGCCATCAGGAGTTCTGCTAGCGGAGGGCCGCTTGGCAATGAGCAGTTCTTC.